The clone carrying this T cell receptor (beta chain) was seen many times. Its antigen is unknown. Patients chosen for sequencing had CD8+CD57+ cells that had expanded, as shown by flow cytometry. All patients had severe acquired aplastic anemia. The record originates from a study of CD8+CD57+ T cells in acquired aplastic anemia. Study overall: Recorded DNA amounts for sorted CD4+ and CD8+ cells had an average of 3.2 ug.

The CDR3 length is 14 residues. Germline CDR1 SQVTM, CDR2 ANQGSEA. The V gene lost 5 bases and the J gene lost 3 bases, with 16 bases spanning the gap. Study-level points and caveats: Researchers report that around 29 CD8+ CDR3 sequences appeared in both patients and controls.

TCR beta VDJ and CDR3 profiles were obtained from a genomic DNA template. Using its own MiXCR run on the reads, TCRdb lists one record per CDR3 protein. Of 150,000 to 170,000 distinct CDR3 sequences listed, roughly 54% were seen once; the top ten hold approximately 12%. The rearrangement joins TRBV29-1 to TRBJ1-2, with D unresolved. Sequencing used sorted CD4+, CD8+, or CD8+CD57+ T cells (not recorded which) from PBMCs. The sequence was obtained from a human donor with aplastic anemia. CDR3 bases: TGCAGCGTTATAGAATCGGGCAGTGACTATGGCTACACCTTC. Its translation is CSVIESGSDYGYTF.